This passage covers 8 T cell receptor beta chains from one sample sequenced in a study of somatic mutations in cytotoxic T cells in rheumatoid arthritis. Sequencing used immunoSEQ multiplex PCR; TCRdb keeps in-frame clones, though not all of them. Of some 15,000 clones detected, approximately 79% appear once; the ten largest clones hold about 20%. Sample: CD8+ T cells sorted from blood. Receptor source: an adult with rheumatoid arthritis.

The chain employs TRBV4-1 and TRBJ2-3; D gene unclear. Trimming took off 5 bases at V and 7 bases at J, with 10 bases between the two ends. CDR1 is MGHRA and CDR2 is YSYEKL in the germline V gene. CDR3 length equals 12 residues. CDR3 residues: CASSSLRNTQYF. CDR3 in DNA: TGCGCCAGCAGCTCCCTCCGAAATACGCAGTATTTT.

This clone was found a few times. This rearrangement joins TRBV7-6 to TRBJ2-2; 7 bases match TRBD1. CDR1 SGHVS and CDR2 FNYEAQ come from the germline V gene. V lost 3 bases to trimming and J lost 3 bases; unmatched junction nucleotides: 7. The CDR3 length is 16 residues. CDR3 sequence: CASSLPGTAYTGELFF. The CDR3 DNA reads TGTGCCAGCAGCTTGCCCGGGACAGCTTACACCGGGGAGCTGTTTTTT.

By proportion, this clone is medium-sized. The chain links TRBV10-2 to TRBJ1-4; D is ambiguous. With 2 bases removed from V and 8 bases from J, the gap between germline ends came to 12 bases. The germline V gene encodes CDR1 WSHSY and CDR2 SAAADI. The CDR3 covers 14 residues. The CDR3 nucleotides read TGCGCCAGCAGTGAGGTGGGTCGAAGAGAAAAACTGTTTTTT. Translating gives CASSEVGRREKLFF.

The chain carries TRBV9 and TRBJ2-2; 10 bases line up with TRBD1. The CDR3 runs to 16 residues. The germline CDR1 and CDR2 sequences are SGDLS and YYNGEE. The J segment lost 4 bases and the V segment lost 1 base, leaving 4 bases of the junction unmatched. CDR3 coding DNA: TGTGCCAGCAGCGTATCCGGGACAGGGGTCACCGGGGAGCTGTTTTTT. Protein: CASSVSGTGVTGELFF.

This chain connects TRBV6-5 to TRBJ1-2, with D tentatively TRBD1 (5 bases). The V end was cut by 2 bases, the J end by 6 bases, with 13 bases between. The CDR3 runs 14 residues. Germline loops: CDR1 MNHEY, CDR2 SVGAGI. As DNA, the CDR3 is TGTGCCAGCAGTTACGAGGGACTTCTTGATGGCTACACCTTC. This encodes CASSYEGLLDGYTF.

This rearrangement joins TRBV29-1 to TRBJ2-1; 10 bases align to TRBD1. Trimming removed 7 bases from V and 9 bases from J; junction bases left unmatched: 9. CDR3 length equals 13 residues. Germline V gene sequence: CDR1 SQVTM, CDR2 ANQGSEA. The CDR3 bases are TGCAGCGCCGCGGCGGGACAGGGGTTTGAGCAGTTCTTC. Residues: CSAAAGQGFEQFF.

The V call is TRBV27, the J call TRBJ2-7; the match to TRBD2 covers 8 bases. CDR3 length equals 14 residues. In germline, CDR1 is MNHEY, CDR2 SMNVEV (reference sequence). The ends lost 8 bases at V and 0 bases at J; junction bases unmatched: 6. For the CDR3, the DNA is TGTGCCAGCGGACTTAGCGGGAACTCCTACGAGCAGTACTTC. Translated, it gives CASGLSGNSYEQYF.

By proportion, this clone is medium-sized. The chain combines TRBV10-2 with TRBJ2-3; D gene unclear. Germline lookup yields CDR1 WSHSY and CDR2 SAAADI. The CDR3 consists of 14 residues. Between the trimmed V and J ends, which lost 6 bases and 1 base, there was a span of 11 bases. The CDR3 DNA is TGCGCCAGCAGCCTGCGGCCACGCACAGATACGCAGTATTTT. Protein product: CASSLRPRTDTQYF.